The rows below give T cell receptor beta chains drawn from one sample of a study of blood T cell repertoires in COVID-19. Clones were read by immunoSEQ multiplex PCR, and TCRdb kept only the in-frame ones, dropping some. In the table there are some 79,000 clones, about 89% of which are singletons. The sample consisted of peripheral blood. The receptors come from a man aged 70 or older with active or convalescent COVID-19. The CDR3 runs from the conserved cysteine through the conserved F or W. The D gene is left open where the match is weak. Clone size is given for some rows only: seen once, a few or many times, or a class if the clone is expanded.

TRBD2	TRBV7-6	.	17	TRBJ2-5	CASSSRASGRSEETQYF	TGTGCCAGCAGCTCCCGGGCTAGCGGGAGGTCCGAAGAGACCCAGTACTTC
TRBD2	TRBV11-2	.	15	TRBJ2-3	CASSSLAGGADTQYF	TGTGCCAGCAGCTCTTTAGCGGGAGGGGCAGATACGCAGTATTTT
TRBD1	TRBV6-1	once	15	TRBJ2-5	CASSGGWTGGMAQYF	TGTGCCAGCAGTGGGGGGTGGACAGGGGGTATGGCCCAGTACTTC
.	TRBV28	.	13	TRBJ1-6	CASSLLLNSPLHF	TGTGCCAGCAGTTTACTTCTTAATTCACCCCTCCACTTT
TRBD2	TRBV5-5	.	15	TRBJ2-2	CASSFQGLDTGELFF	TGTGCCAGCAGCTTCCAGGGACTAGACACCGGGGAGCTGTTTTTT
.	TRBV5-1	.	12	TRBJ2-3	CASSFDYNTQYF	TGCGCCAGCAGCTTCGACTATAATACGCAGTATTTT
TRBD1	TRBV5-1	.	14	TRBJ1-6	CASSETGENSPLHF	TGCGCCAGCAGCGAGACAGGGGAAAATTCACCCCTCCACTTT
TRBD1	TRBV9	.	19	TRBJ2-1	CASSVESVVGQGARNEQFF	TGTGCCAGCAGCGTAGAATCTGTTGTGGGGCAGGGGGCGCGAAATGAGCAGTTCTTC
TRBD2	TRBV11-3	.	15	TRBJ2-1	CASSSGLAESNEQFF	TGTGCCAGCAGCTCCGGACTAGCAGAGTCGAATGAGCAGTTCTTC
.	TRBV27	once	13	TRBJ1-2	CASSPRAPYGYTF	TGTGCCAGCAGCCCCAGGGCTCCTTATGGCTACACCTTC
TRBD1	TRBV28	.	15	TRBJ1-2	CASSRSGTGNYGYTF	TGTGCCAGCAGTCGATCCGGGACAGGGAACTATGGCTACACCTTC
TRBD1	TRBV7-3	.	16	TRBJ2-2	CASSPTGGGNTGELFF	TGTGCCAGCAGCCCCACAGGGGGCGGTAACACCGGGGAGCTGTTTTTT
.	TRBV24-1	.	16	TRBJ2-1	CATSNPTGGKTGEQFF	TGTGCCACCAGTAATCCCACTGGGGGGAAGACCGGGGAGCAGTTCTTC
.	TRBV4-2	.	15	TRBJ2-3	CASSQDGATGDTQYF	TGTGCCAGCAGCCAAGATGGGGCGACAGGAGATACGCAGTATTTT
TRBD1	TRBV4-1	.	15	TRBJ1-1	CASSQDRGYNTEAFF	TGCGCCAGCAGTCAGGACAGGGGGTACAACACTGAAGCTTTCTTT
.	TRBV18	once	15	TRBJ2-1	CASSPGQYSYNEQFF	TGTGCCAGCTCACCAGGCCAGTACTCCTACAATGAGCAGTTCTTC
TRBD2	TRBV10-3	.	15	TRBJ2-1	CAISDVGTKSEVQFF	TGTGCCATCAGTGACGTTGGGACTAAATCAGAAGTGCAGTTCTTC
.	TRBV5-4	.	15	TRBJ1-1	CASSLEGSMNTEAFF	TGTGCCAGCAGCTTGGAAGGGAGCATGAACACTGAAGCTTTCTTT
.	TRBV6-4	.	15	TRBJ2-7	CASQSHSGPPYEQYF	TGTGCCAGCCAAAGTCATAGCGGTCCACCCTACGAGCAGTACTTC
.	TRBV7-2	few	15	TRBJ2-6	CASSPFLSGANVLTF	TGTGCCAGCAGCCCCTTCCTCTCTGGGGCCAACGTCCTGACTTTC
TRBD1	TRBV9	.	15	TRBJ2-1	CASSPDRVVPNEQFF	TGTGCCAGCAGCCCTGACAGGGTAGTCCCCAATGAGCAGTTCTTC
.	TRBV30	.	14	TRBJ2-1	CAWTGTPSYNEQFF	TGTGCCTGGACGGGGACACCTTCCTACAATGAGCAGTTCTTC
.	TRBV19	.	13	TRBJ1-2	CASSIPQNYGYTF	TGTGCCAGTAGTATCCCCCAGAACTATGGCTACACCTTC
.	TRBV30	.	14	TRBJ2-7	CAWSPTQGTYEQYF	TGTGCCTGGAGTCCTACTCAGGGGACCTACGAGCAGTACTTC
.	TRBV6-5	.	11	TRBJ1-1	CASSTGNEAFF	TGTGCCAGCTCAACAGGGAATGAAGCTTTCTTT
.	TRBV19	.	13	TRBJ2-7	CASSMRVSYEQYF	TGTGCCAGTAGTATGAGGGTTTCCTACGAGCAGTACTTC
.	TRBV28	.	14	TRBJ1-1	CASSLWGGGTEAFF	TGTGCCAGCAGTTTATGGGGGGGAGGCACTGAAGCTTTCTTT
.	TRBV7-2	.	13	TRBJ2-3	CASSYRFTDTQYF	TGTGCCAGCAGTTACAGGTTCACAGATACGCAGTATTTT
.	TRBV11-2	.	13	TRBJ1-2	CASSVDGAYGYTF	TGTGCCAGCAGCGTCGACGGAGCCTATGGCTACACCTTC
.	TRBV6-5	.	14	TRBJ1-3	CASSRTGFGNTIYF	TGTGCCAGCAGTAGAACAGGGTTCGGAAACACCATATATTTT
TRBD1	TRBV19	once	15	TRBJ1-1	CASSLPQGVGTEAFF	TGTGCCAGTAGTTTACCCCAGGGGGTCGGCACTGAAGCTTTCTTT
.	TRBV29-1	.	13	TRBJ1-5	CSVTSGMNQPQHF	TGCAGCGTTACCTCAGGTATGAATCAGCCCCAGCATTTT
TRBD1	TRBV7-2	.	13	TRBJ2-1	CASSSGQGSEQFF	TGTGCCAGCAGCTCCGGACAGGGCAGCGAGCAGTTCTTC
TRBD1	TRBV6-5	.	13	TRBJ2-1	CASRLDRYNEQFF	TGTGCCAGCAGGTTGGACAGGTACAATGAGCAGTTCTTC
.	TRBV5-1	.	17	TRBJ1-6	CASSSRDTGSYNSPLHF	TGCGCCAGCAGCTCCCGGGACACAGGCTCCTATAATTCACCCCTCCACTTT
TRBD2	TRBV28	.	15	TRBJ2-7	CASAIGTSGSYEQYF	TGTGCCAGCGCCATAGGGACTAGCGGGAGCTACGAGCAGTACTTC
TRBD1	TRBV19	.	13	TRBJ2-1	CATHPDRGNEQFF	TGTGCCACCCATCCGGACAGGGGGAATGAGCAGTTCTTC
TRBD2	TRBV19	few	16	TRBJ2-7	CASSIDVTSGTYEQYF	TGTGCCAGTAGTATAGATGTCACTAGCGGGACCTACGAGCAGTACTTC
TRBD2	TRBV27	.	16	TRBJ2-1	CASRLTAGVSYNEQFF	TGTGCCAGCAGACTCACAGCGGGAGTATCCTACAATGAGCAGTTCTTC